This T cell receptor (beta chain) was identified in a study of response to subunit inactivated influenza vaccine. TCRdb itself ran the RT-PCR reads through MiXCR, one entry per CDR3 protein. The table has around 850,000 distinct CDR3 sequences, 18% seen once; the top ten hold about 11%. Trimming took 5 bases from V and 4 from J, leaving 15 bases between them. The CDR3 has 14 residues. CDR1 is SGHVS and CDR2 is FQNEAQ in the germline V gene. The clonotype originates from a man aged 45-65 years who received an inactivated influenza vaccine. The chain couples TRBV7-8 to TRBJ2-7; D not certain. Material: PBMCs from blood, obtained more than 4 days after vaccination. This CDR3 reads CASSQMVVQYEQYF. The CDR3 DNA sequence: TGTGCCAGCAGCCAAATGGTGGTCCAGTACGAGCAGTACTTC.